This note documents a single T cell receptor beta chain sequence. This entry belongs to a study of follicular helper T cells after annual influenza vaccination. TCRB sequencing was done at Survey resolution level. Libraries were prepared by immunoSEQ multiplex PCR; TCRdb keeps only in-frame clonotypes and omits some of them. This table has some 13,000 clones, roughly three quarters appearing once. Time point of the sample: 2014-2015 season, pre-vaccination. The source was CXCR5- memory CD4+ T cells sorted from blood, collected on the day of influenza vaccination. The sequence came from an adult who received the influenza vaccine.

CDR3 sequence reads: CASSELPRVNNEQFF. In DNA, the CDR3 is TGTGCCAGCAGTGAACTCCCTCGAGTAAACAATGAGCAGTTCTTC. V usage is TRBV2 and J usage is TRBJ2-1, with D uncertain. V was trimmed by 2 bases and J by 5 bases, leaving 13 bases between them. The length of the CDR3 is 15 residues. In germline, CDR1 is SNHLY, CDR2 FYNNEI.